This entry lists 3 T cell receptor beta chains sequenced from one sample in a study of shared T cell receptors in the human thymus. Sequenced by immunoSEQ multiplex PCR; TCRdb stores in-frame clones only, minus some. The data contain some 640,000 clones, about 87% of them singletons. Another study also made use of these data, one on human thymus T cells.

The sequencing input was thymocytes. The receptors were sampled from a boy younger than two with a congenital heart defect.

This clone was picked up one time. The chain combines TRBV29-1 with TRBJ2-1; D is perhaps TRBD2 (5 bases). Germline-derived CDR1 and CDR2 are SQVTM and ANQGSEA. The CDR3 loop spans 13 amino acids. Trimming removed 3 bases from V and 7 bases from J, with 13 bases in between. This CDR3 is CSVDVGNRNEQFF. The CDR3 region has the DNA TGCAGCGTTGATGTCGGGAATCGGAATGAGCAGTTCTTC.

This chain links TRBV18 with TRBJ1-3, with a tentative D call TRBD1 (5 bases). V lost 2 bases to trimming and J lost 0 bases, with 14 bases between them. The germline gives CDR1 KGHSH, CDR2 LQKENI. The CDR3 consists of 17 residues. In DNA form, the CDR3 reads TGTGCCAGCTCACCAGCTCTCAAACAGGCCTCTGGAAACACCATATATTTT. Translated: CASSPALKQASGNTIYF.

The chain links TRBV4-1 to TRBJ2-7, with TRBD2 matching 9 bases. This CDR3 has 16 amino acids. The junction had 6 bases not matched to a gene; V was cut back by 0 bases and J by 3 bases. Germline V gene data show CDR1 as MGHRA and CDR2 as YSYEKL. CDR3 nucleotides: TGCGCCAGCAGCCAAGATATCCAGCGGGGGGACTACGAGCAGTACTTC. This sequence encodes CASSQDIQRGDYEQYF.